One and the same sample provided the 9 T cell receptor beta chains below, sequenced in a study of OX40 agonist ivuxolimab in advanced cancers. Measured with immunoSEQ multiplex PCR; TCRdb has only the in-frame clones, and not every one. The data hold some 35,000 clones, with over 65% observed a single time. This sample comprised CD4+ or CD8+ T cells sorted from blood, obtained in a trial of the OX40 agonist ivuxolimab. The origin of the receptors is an adult with an advanced solid tumor such as melanoma, head and neck, liver or kidney cancer.

The CDR3 DNA reads TGTGCCAGCAGTGAAGGTGGTGGTTATCAGCCCCAGCATTTT. Its translation: CASSEGGGYQPQHF. V and J are TRBV6-4 and TRBJ1-5, with D uncertain. The CDR3 runs to 14 residues. Germline V CDR1 and CDR2: MRHNA, SNTAGT. V lost 3 bases, J lost 5 bases, and 11 bases lay in between.

V usage is TRBV28 and J usage is TRBJ2-5; 13 positions match TRBD2. CDR3 size: 16 residues. With 3 bases clipped from V and 1 base from J, the junction kept 2 bases outside the gene matches. Germline V gene data show CDR1 as MDHEN and CDR2 as SYDVKM. The CDR3 loop is CASSLGLAGSQETQYF. The DNA for the CDR3 is TGTGCCAGCAGTTTGGGACTAGCGGGATCCCAAGAGACCCAGTACTTC. Drawing the rest from reference TRBV28 and TRBJ2-5, the complete variable domain is DVKVTQSSRYLVKRTGEKVFLECVQDMDHENMFWYRQDPGLGLRLIYFSYDVKMKEKGDIPEGYSVSREKKERFSLILESASTNQTSMYLCASSLGLAGSQETQYFGPGTRLLVL.

This clone was detected a few times. This sequence joins TRBV2 and TRBJ2-5, with D uncertain. Germline values: CDR1 SNHLY, CDR2 FYNNEI. The V and J ends lost 4 bases and 5 bases respectively, with 8 bases between them. The CDR3 loop spans 12 amino acids. In DNA form, the CDR3 reads TGTGCCAGCAGTGGTCCCAGGGAGACCCAGTACTTC. Its protein is CASSGPRETQYF. The complete variable domain, with remaining parts taken from reference TRBV2 and TRBJ2-5, reads EPEVTQTPSHQVTQMGQEVILRCVPISNHLYFYWYRQILGQKVEFLVSFYNNEISEKSEIFDDQFSVERPDGSNFTLKIRSTKLEDSAMYFCASSGPRETQYFGPGTRLLVL.

This clone was picked up one time. The chain carries TRBV7-5 and TRBJ1-1. TRBV7-5 represents a pseudogene. The CDR3 consists of 13 residues. Here the CDR3 DNA reads TGTGCCAGAAGCTTAGGGCGGGCTCTAGAAGCTTTCTTT. Translating gives CARSLGRALEAFF.

The CDR3, as DNA: TGTGCCAGCAGTCCTAATCCATACGGCGGATGGGGCTACACCTTC. Protein sequence: CASSPNPYGGWGYTF. The rearrangement uses TRBV28 and TRBJ1-2; D remains unclear. This CDR3 has 15 residues. Trimming removed 5 bases from V and 8 bases from J, with 21 bases in between. Per germline, CDR1 MDHEN and CDR2 SYDVKM.

This clone appeared a single time. This rearrangement joins TRBV25-1 to TRBJ1-6; 10 bases agree with TRBD1. CDR3 length equals 16 residues. From germline, CDR1 is MGHDK and CDR2 SYGVNS. The J segment lost 6 bases and the V segment lost 4 bases, leaving 6 bases of the junction unmatched. The chain's CDR3 is CASSVKRDRGNSPLHF. CDR3 nucleotide sequence: TGTGCCAGCAGTGTCAAAAGGGACAGGGGTAATTCACCCCTCCACTTT.

The chain links TRBV18 to TRBJ1-3, with TRBD1 as a possible D gene (6 bases). There are 18 residues in the CDR3. The V gene lost 4 bases and the J gene lost 0 bases, with 19 bases spanning the gap. Germline-derived CDR1 and CDR2 are KGHSH and LQKENI. The CDR3 DNA is TGTGCCAGCTCACTACCATGGTGGGGGCCCTACTCTGGAAACACCATATATTTT. Protein sequence: CASSLPWWGPYSGNTIYF.

The CDR3 here is CATSGTRAAPDEQYF. CDR3 nucleotide sequence: TGTGCCACCAGCGGCACGAGGGCCGCTCCTGACGAGCAGTACTTC. V usage is TRBV15 and J usage is TRBJ2-7, with D maybe TRBD2 (5 bases). From germline, CDR1 is LNHNV and CDR2 YYDKDF (reference sequence). This CDR3 is built from 15 residues. The V end was cut by 5 bases, the J end by 5 bases, with 19 bases between.

The chain recombines TRBV18 with TRBJ2-5, with 11 bases identical to TRBD1. TRBJ2-7 matches the DNA end more closely, so the J call is doubtful. CDR1 KGHSH and CDR2 LQKENI come from the germline V gene. The CDR3 spans 17 residues. CDR3 protein: CASSPRKLGQGAYEQYF. CDR3 DNA sequence: TGTGCCAGCTCACCACGGAAGTTGGGACAGGGGGCCTACGAGCAGTACTTC.